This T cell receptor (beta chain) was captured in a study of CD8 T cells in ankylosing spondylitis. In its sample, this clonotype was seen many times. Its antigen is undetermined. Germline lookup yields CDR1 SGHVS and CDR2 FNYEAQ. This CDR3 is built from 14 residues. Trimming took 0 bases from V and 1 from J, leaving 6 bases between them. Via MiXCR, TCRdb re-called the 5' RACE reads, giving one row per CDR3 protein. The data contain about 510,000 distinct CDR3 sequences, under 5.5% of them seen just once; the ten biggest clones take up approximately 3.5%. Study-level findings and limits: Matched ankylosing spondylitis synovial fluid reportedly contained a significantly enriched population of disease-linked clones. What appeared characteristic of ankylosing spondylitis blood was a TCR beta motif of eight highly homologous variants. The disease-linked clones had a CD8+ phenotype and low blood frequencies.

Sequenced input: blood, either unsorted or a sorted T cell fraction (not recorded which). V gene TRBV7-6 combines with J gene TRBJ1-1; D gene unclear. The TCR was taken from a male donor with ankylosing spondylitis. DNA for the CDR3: TGTGCCAGCAGCTTAGCCGGCAAGAACACTGAAGCTTTCTTT. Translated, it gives CASSLAGKNTEAFF.